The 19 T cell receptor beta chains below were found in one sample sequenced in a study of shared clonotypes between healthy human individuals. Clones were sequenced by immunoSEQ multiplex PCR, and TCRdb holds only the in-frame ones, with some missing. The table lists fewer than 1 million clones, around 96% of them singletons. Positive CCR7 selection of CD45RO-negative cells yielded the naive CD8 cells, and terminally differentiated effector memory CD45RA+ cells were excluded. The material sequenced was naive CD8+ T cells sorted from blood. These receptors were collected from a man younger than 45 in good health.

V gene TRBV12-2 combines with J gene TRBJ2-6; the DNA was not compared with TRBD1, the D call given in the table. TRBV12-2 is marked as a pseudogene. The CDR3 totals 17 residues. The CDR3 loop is CASRLSRTALDGNVLTF. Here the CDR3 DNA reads TGTGCAAGTCGCTTATCGCGAACAGCCCTGGATGGCAACGTCCTGACTTTC.

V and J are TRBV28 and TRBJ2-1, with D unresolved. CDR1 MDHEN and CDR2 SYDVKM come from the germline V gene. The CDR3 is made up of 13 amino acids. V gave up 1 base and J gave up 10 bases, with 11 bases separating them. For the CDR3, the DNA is TGTGCCAGCAGTTTATCGAGGTCCGGGGAGCAGTTCTTC. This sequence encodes CASSLSRSGEQFF. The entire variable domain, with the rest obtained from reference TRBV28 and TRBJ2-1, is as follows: DVKVTQSSRYLVKRTGEKVFLECVQDMDHENMFWYRQDPGLGLRLIYFSYDVKMKEKGDIPEGYSVSREKKERFSLILESASTNQTSMYLCASSLSRSGEQFFGPGTRLTVL.

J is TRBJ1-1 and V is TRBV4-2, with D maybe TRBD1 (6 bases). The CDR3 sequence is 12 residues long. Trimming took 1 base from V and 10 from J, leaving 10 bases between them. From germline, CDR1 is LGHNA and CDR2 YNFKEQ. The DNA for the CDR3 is TGTGCCAGCAGCCAAGTCGGCAGGGGAGCTTTCTTT. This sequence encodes CASSQVGRGAFF.

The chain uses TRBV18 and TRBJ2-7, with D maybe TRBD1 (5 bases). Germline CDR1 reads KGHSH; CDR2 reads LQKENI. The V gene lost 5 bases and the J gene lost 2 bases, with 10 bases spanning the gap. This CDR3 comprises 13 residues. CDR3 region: CASSSQGPYEQYF. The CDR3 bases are TGTGCCAGCTCATCCCAGGGCCCCTACGAGCAGTACTTC.

CDR3 region: CASSSGQATNEKLFF. The CDR3 region has the DNA TGTGCCAGCAGTTCTGGACAGGCAACTAATGAAAAACTGTTTTTT. The rearrangement uses TRBV28 and TRBJ1-4; 7 positions match TRBD1. This CDR3 has 15 residues. The trim removed 4 bases at V and 0 bases at J, leaving 2 bases unmatched. Germline V gives CDR1 MDHEN, CDR2 SYDVKM.

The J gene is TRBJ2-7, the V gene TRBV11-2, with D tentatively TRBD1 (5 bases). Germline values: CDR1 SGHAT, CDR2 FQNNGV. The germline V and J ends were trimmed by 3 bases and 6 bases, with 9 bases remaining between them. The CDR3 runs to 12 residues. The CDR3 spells CASSFRQPEQYF. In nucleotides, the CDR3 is TGTGCCAGCAGCTTCCGACAGCCCGAGCAGTACTTC.

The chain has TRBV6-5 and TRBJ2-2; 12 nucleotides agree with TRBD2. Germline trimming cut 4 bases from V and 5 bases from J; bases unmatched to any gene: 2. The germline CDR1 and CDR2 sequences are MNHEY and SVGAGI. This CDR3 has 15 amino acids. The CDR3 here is CASSSTSGSTGELFF. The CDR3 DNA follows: TGTGCCAGCAGTTCGACTAGCGGGAGTACCGGGGAGCTGTTTTTT.

CDR3 protein: CASSYSGGVSEAFF. CDR3 DNA: TGTGCCAGCAGTTACTCTGGGGGTGTCTCTGAAGCTTTCTTT. This chain uses TRBV6-6 with TRBJ1-1; the D gene is possibly TRBD1 (5 bases). The V end lost 0 bases, the J end lost 6 bases, and 11 bases lay between the germline ends. This CDR3 comprises 14 residues. Germline assignment: CDR1 MNHNY and CDR2 SVGAGI (reference sequence).

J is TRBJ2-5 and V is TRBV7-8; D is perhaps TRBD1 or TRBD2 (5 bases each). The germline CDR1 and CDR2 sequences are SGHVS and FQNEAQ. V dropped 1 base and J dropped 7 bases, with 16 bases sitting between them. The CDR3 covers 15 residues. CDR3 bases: TGTGCCAGCAGCTTAGAGGAGCCTACTAGGGGGACCCAGTACTTC. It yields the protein CASSLEEPTRGTQYF. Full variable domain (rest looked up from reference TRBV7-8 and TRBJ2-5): GAGVSQSPRYKVAKRGQDVALRCDPISGHVSLFWYQQALGQGPEFLTYFQNEAQLDKSGLPSDRFFAERPEGSVSTLKIQRTQQEDSAVYLCASSLEEPTRGTQYFGPGTRLLVL.

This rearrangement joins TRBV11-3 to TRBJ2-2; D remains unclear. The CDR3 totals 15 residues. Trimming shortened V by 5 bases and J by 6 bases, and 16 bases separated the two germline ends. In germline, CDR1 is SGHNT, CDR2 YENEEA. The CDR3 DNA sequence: TGTGCCAGCAGCGACGAACCGGATACCGCCGGGGAGCTGTTTTTT. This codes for CASSDEPDTAGELFF.

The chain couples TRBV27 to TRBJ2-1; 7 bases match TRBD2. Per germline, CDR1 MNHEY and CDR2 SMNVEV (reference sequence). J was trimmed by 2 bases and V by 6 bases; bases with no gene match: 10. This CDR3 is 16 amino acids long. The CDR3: CASSLDGAGAYNEQFF. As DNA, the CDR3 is TGTGCCAGCAGCCTCGATGGGGCGGGGGCCTACAATGAGCAGTTCTTC.

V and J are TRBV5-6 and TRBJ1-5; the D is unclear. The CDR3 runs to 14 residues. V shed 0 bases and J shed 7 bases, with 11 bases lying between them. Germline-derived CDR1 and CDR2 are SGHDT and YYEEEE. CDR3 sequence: CASSLGQLEQPQHF. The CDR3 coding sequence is TGTGCCAGCAGCTTGGGGCAGCTAGAACAGCCCCAGCATTTT. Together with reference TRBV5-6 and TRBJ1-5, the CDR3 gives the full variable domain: DAGVTQSPTHLIKTRGQQVTLRCSPKSGHDTVSWYQQALGQGPQFIFQYYEEEERQRGNFPDRFSGHQFPNYSSELNVNALLLGDSALYLCASSLGQLEQPQHFGDGTRLSIL.

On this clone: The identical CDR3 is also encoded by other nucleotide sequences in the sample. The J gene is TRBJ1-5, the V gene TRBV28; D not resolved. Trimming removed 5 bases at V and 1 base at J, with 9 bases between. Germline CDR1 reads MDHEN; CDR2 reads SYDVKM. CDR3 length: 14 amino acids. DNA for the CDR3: TGTGCCAGCAGTCCCCTTGAGAGCAATCAGCCCCAGCATTTT. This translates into CASSPLESNQPQHF.

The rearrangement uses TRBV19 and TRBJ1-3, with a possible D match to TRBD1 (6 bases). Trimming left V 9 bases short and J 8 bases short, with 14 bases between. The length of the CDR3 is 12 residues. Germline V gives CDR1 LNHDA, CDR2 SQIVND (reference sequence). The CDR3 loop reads CARHRVWDTIYF. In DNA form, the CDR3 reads TGTGCCAGACACAGGGTTTGGGACACCATATATTTT.

CDR3 nucleotide sequence: TGTGCCAGTAGTATAGGGGACGGGGAGGCCGCCTACGAGCAGTACTTC. It is translated as CASSIGDGEAAYEQYF. V is TRBV19 and J is TRBJ2-7, with D possibly matching TRBD2 (6 bases). Germline V gives CDR1 LNHDA, CDR2 SQIVND (reference sequence). Trimming shortened V by 1 base and J by 2 bases, and 15 bases separated the two germline ends. The CDR3 spans 16 residues.

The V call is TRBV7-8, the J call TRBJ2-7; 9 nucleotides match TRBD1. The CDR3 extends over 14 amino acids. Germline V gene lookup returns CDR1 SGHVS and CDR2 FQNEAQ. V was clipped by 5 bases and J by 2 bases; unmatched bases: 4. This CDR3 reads CASSLGTGPYEQYF. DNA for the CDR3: TGTGCCAGCAGCCTCGGGACAGGGCCCTACGAGCAGTACTTC.

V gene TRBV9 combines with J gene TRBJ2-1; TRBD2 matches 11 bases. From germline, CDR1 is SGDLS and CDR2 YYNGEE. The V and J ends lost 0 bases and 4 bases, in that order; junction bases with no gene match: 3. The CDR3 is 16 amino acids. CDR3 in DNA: TGTGCCAGCAGCGTAGGGGGGACTAGCGGATACAATGAGCAGTTCTTC. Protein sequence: CASSVGGTSGYNEQFF.

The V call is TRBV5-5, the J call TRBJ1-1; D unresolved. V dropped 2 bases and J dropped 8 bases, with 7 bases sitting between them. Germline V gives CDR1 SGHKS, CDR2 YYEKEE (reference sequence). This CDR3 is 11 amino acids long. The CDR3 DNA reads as TGTGCCAGCAGCTTATGGGAAGAAGCTTTCTTT. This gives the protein CASSLWEEAFF.

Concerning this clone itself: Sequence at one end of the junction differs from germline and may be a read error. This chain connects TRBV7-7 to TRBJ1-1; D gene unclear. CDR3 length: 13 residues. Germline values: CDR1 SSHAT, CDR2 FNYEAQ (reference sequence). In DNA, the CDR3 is TGTGCTAGCAGCCTAGAGCCGAACACTGAAGCTTTCTTT. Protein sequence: CASSLEPNTEAFF.